The following is a T cell receptor (beta chain) sequence with its context. Its antigen is unknown. Within one base of it there is no much larger clone, and no base qualities were kept. The entry originates in a study of beta chain features in type 1 diabetes (dated by TCRdb to 2017 to 2018). The study in broad terms: Mean age, gender distribution, total cell number and subset yield were not different between patients and healthy donors. A total of just under 110,000,000 sorted cells were examined across all samples, and RNA yield correlated strongly with the number of cells per subset. The study compared TCRB repertoires of sorted circulating CD4+ T cell subsets between recently diagnosed type 1 diabetes patients and matched healthy donors. Regulatory and stem cell-like memory subsets were obtained from only 8 patients and roughly eight healthy donors, while naive and central memory subsets were obtained from all 30 or so donors. The full study reports these points: At VDJ recombination sites, type 1 diabetes patients had fewer insertions and more deleted nucleotides, which implies abnormalities in thymic rearrangement. In all four CD4+ subsets, TCRB CDR3 length was moderately but significantly shorter in type 1 diabetes patients. HLA sub-analyses involved small numbers of individuals, so any influence of HLA type on TCRB rearrangement remained unresolved. Because cDNA was sequenced instead of genomic DNA, activated cells with high expression could be over-represented, although the groups did not differ in activation or CD3 levels. Naive, central memory and regulatory TCRB repertoires appeared to be more similar among patients than among healthy donors. Shorter templates might be favored by PCR, yet because patient and control samples were amplified and corrected together, any such skew would affect both groups equally.

All of the isolated RNA was reverse transcribed with the High Capacity cDNA Reverse Transcription Kit, so expressed TCRB transcripts were sequenced. Naive, central memory and regulatory T cell samples underwent deep immunoSEQ sequencing, averaging about 3.57 million total reads per sample. After sorted cells were lysed in RLT buffer, RNA was extracted with DNase-treated RNeasy Micro or Mini kits, with the choice depending on cell number. To prevent cross-contamination, each cell subset was processed individually, whereas patient and healthy donor samples were processed jointly. The immunoSEQ multiplex PCR was used to amplify TCRB sequences from cDNA, yielding 87-bp fragments that span the CDR3 region. Sequencing of the amplicons was performed on the Illumina HiSeq platform. The paper's processing steps were these. Synthetic template baselines were used to correct PCR bias computationally, reads within Hamming distance 2 were collapsed together, and singletons that could not be merged were discarded. By aligning reads against IMGT, V, D and J genes, CDR3 length, and insertions or deletions at six rearrangement sites were assigned. Within each subset, clonotype counts were normalized to the number of sorted cells before true diversity and Gini coefficients were calculated with the tcR R package. The overlap coefficient, calculated on TCRB nucleotide sequences, was used to quantify repertoire sharing. Out-of-frame TCRB sequences from naive cells were analyzed to stand in for the pre-selection repertoire. TCRdb stores this immuneACCESS table with in-frame sequences only. Part of the clones is absent; in the studies checked, under half of the shortfall reflects unresolved V genes, and no reason is known for the rest. The D gene and trimming were derived from the DNA, and the V and J assignments and clone size from that table. In this sample the table shows approximately 470,000 clones, 30% of which occur a single time. Of the sample, roughly 0.066% is held by the ten largest clones.

Each donor gave one peripheral blood draw, about 110 mL on average, collected into heparinised tubes. A BD FACSAria II was used to sort naive, central memory, regulatory and stem cell-like memory CD4+ T cells with a panel that included CD45RO, CCR7, CD25, CD127, CD95 and CD27. A purity above 98% was achieved for all sorted populations. PBMCs were isolated right away by Lymphoprep density gradient centrifugation and were stained directly, without culture. So that batch effects would be minimized, each experiment stained and sorted samples in pairs, pairing one healthy donor with one patient. Trimming takes 11 bases from V and 5 bases from J, and the germline ends sit 25 bases apart. The CDR3 holds 15 amino acids from the cysteine to the phenylalanine. The kept DNA is CDR3 alone, 45 bases in frame from the first base. As encoded in the germline V gene, CDR1 is ENHRY while CDR2 is SYGVKD.

The chain couples TRBV10-3 to TRBJ2-7, with the D assignment possibly TRBD1 or TRBD2, given 7 matching bases for each. The clonotype originates from a man in his late teens or twenties in good health. The sample consisted of naive CD4+ T cells from blood. Read against the paper, the sample's cell subset or site label means: true naive CD4+ T cells. CDR3 region: CAVRQGIGRLDEQYF. Here is the DNA: TGTGCCGTCCGACAGGGTATCGGGAGGCTTGACGAGCAGTACTTC.